These 9 T cell receptor beta chains were all obtained from the same sample, sequenced in a study of T cell repertoires in cytomegalovirus infection. No antigens are known for them. MiXCR, applied by TCRdb to the reads, yields one record per CDR3 protein. Among more than 90,000 distinct CDR3 sequences listed, around 10% were seen once. Sequenced material: PBMCs, sequenced either directly or after in vitro stimulation (not recorded which). Receptors originate from a human donor in good health (CMV status not recorded). Some clones in this sample may be carry-over from other donors' samples.

This clonotype came up many times. CDR3 sequence (DNA): TGTGCCAGCAGCGACAAGGGGGCGCAATCACCCCTCCACTTT. Translation gives CASSDKGAQSPLHF. The J gene is TRBJ1-6, the V gene TRBV7-9, with 7 bases aligning to TRBD1. The CDR3 covers 14 residues. The germline V gene encodes CDR1 SEHNR and CDR2 FQNEAQ (reference sequence). The trim removed 5 bases at V and 10 bases at J, leaving 8 bases unmatched.

There are many counts of this clonotype. The CDR3 sequence: CASSLGGGRLTGELFF. The DNA of the CDR3 is TGTGCCAGCAGCTTAGGAGGGGGGAGATTAACCGGGGAGCTGTTTTTT. This chain connects TRBV7-2 to TRBJ2-2; D tentatively reads TRBD1 or TRBD2 (6 bases each). The CDR3 has 16 residues. Deletions cut 1 base from V and 5 bases from J, with 14 bases between. Germline CDR1 reads SGHTA; CDR2 reads FQGNSA. Combining the CDR3 with reference TRBV7-2 and TRBJ2-2 gives the whole variable domain GAGVSQSPSNKVTEKGKDVELRCDPISGHTALYWYRQSLGQGLEFLIYFQGNSAPDKSGLPSDRFSAERTGGSVSTLTIQRTQQEDSAVYLCASSLGGGRLTGELFFGEGSRLTVL.

Many counts were recorded for this clonotype. The chain joins TRBV10-3 to TRBJ1-4, with 7 bases identical to TRBD1. V trimming: 3 bases; J trimming: 2 bases; junction bases outside the gene matches: 0. CDR1 is ENHRY and CDR2 is SYGVKD in the germline V gene. The CDR3 is 14 residues long. CDR3 coding DNA: TGTGCCATCAGTGACAGGGGGACTAATGAAAAACTGTTTTTT. Protein product: CAISDRGTNEKLFF.

This chain links TRBV9 with TRBJ2-3, with a weak D call TRBD2 (6 bases). The CDR3 loop spans 16 amino acids. Germline V gives CDR1 SGDLS, CDR2 YYNGEE. V shed 3 bases and J shed 2 bases, with 16 bases lying between them. The CDR3 is CASSGRASEYTDTQYF. DNA for the CDR3: TGTGCCAGCAGCGGAAGGGCTAGCGAGTACACAGATACGCAGTATTTT.

This clonotype was seen ten or more times. V and J are TRBV25-1 and TRBJ1-2; D gene ambiguous. The CDR3 consists of 13 residues. The germline CDR1 and CDR2 sequences are MGHDK and SYGVNS. Trimming pared 5 bases from V and 8 bases from J, leaving 15 bases between. The CDR3 bases are TGTGCCAGCAGTAGAGGGCCCTCGGAAGGCTACACCTTC. It codes for CASSRGPSEGYTF.

The table lists this clonotype with a few counts. The rearrangement uses TRBV20-1 and TRBJ1-6, with D uncertain. The CDR3 has 16 residues. Trimming left V 6 bases short and J 0 bases short, with 15 bases between. Germline V gene lookup returns CDR1 DFQATT and CDR2 SNEGSKA (reference sequence). CDR3 amino acids: CSAGPRVSSYNSPLHF. CDR3 sequence (DNA): TGCAGTGCAGGCCCGCGGGTGAGCTCCTATAATTCACCCCTCCACTTT.

This clonotype has at least ten counts. The chain is built from TRBV5-1 and TRBJ1-2; D gene unclear. V gave up 4 bases and J gave up 5 bases, with 9 bases separating them. The germline CDR1 and CDR2 sequences are SGHRS and YFSETQ. The CDR3 sequence is 12 residues long. In nucleotides, the CDR3 is TGCGCCAGCAGCGCGGACGGTTATGGCTACACCTTC. The encoded protein is CASSADGYGYTF.

The chain links TRBV6-5 to TRBJ1-5; 7 bases match TRBD1. V lost 3 bases, J lost 9 bases, and 8 bases stayed unmatched. Germline lookup yields CDR1 MNHEY and CDR2 SVGAGI. The CDR3 runs to 14 residues. Here the CDR3 reads CASSYGQAQGPQHF. In nucleotides, the CDR3 is TGTGCCAGCAGTTATGGACAGGCGCAGGGGCCCCAGCATTTT.

Regarding this clonotype: A much larger clone sits a single nucleotide away, making a read error possible. The rearrangement links TRBV12-3 or TRBV12-4 to TRBJ2-7; TRBD2 might be the D (7 bases). The CDR3 consists of 15 residues. V lost 3 bases and J 2 bases, leaving 14 bases between the germline ends. CDR3 protein: CASSFGGRGPYEQYV. CDR3 nucleotides: TGTGCCAGCAGTTTCGGGGGGCGCGGGCCCTACGAGCAGTACGTC.